This T cell receptor beta chain was identified in a study of T cell responses to AZD1222 COVID-19 vaccine. V was pared by 0 bases and J by 7 bases, with 12 bases of the junction left unmatched. The CDR3 is 16 amino acids. Germline V gene sequence: CDR1 SGHTA, CDR2 FQGNSA. TCRdb keeps only in-frame clones here, not all; method: immunoSEQ multiplex PCR. The table lists some 170,000 clones, about 87% of them singletons. The sequences come from peripheral blood, collected 28 days after the second dose of the MenACWY control vaccine. The TCR originated in an adult who received the MenACWY meningococcal vaccine as a control. This sequence joins TRBV7-2 and TRBJ2-7; the match to TRBD1 covers 7 bases. The CDR3 sequence: CASSLAGGSLSGEQYF. CDR3 in DNA: TGTGCCAGCAGCTTAGCAGGGGGCTCCCTCTCGGGGGAGCAGTACTTC.